This entry concerns a single T cell receptor beta chain. The antigen is unknown. Sequencing used immunoSEQ multiplex PCR; TCRdb keeps in-frame clones, though not all of them. The table has about 48,000 clones, just over 85% seen once. The sample comes from a study of T cell responses to AZD1222 COVID-19 vaccine. Study results and caveats: The sample set comprised mostly white British donors with more females, and clonal diversity was possibly underestimated. Seropositive status at baseline applied to only 5 or 6 AZD1222 recipients.

Trimming left V 3 bases short and J 0 bases short, with 18 bases between. This CDR3 is built from 17 residues. Germline CDR1 and CDR2: MNHEY and SVGEGT. Here the sequenced sample was peripheral blood, taken 28 days after the second AZD1222 dose. V and J are TRBV6-2 or TRBV6-3 and TRBJ2-7; D remains unclear. The source of this sequence is an adult who received the AZD1222 COVID-19 vaccine. In DNA form, the CDR3 reads TGTGCCAGCAGTTATTCCCTTCGAGGCCAGAGCTCCTACGAGCAGTACTTC. Its protein is CASSYSLRGQSSYEQYF.